This T cell receptor (beta chain) was recovered during a study of shared clonotypes between healthy human individuals. Across the whole study: Per-donor plates numbered three CD4 naive, three CD4 memory, two CD8 naive and one CD8 memory.

With respect to this clone: As yet, its antigen is unknown.

Genomic DNA from each subset was divided evenly over several immunoSEQ plates. Repertoires were generated with immunoSEQ multiplex PCR, while TCRdb's copy carries only in-frame clones and drops some. Of about 700,000 clones listed, 90% to 95% are singletons. The trim removed 9 bases at V and 0 bases at J, leaving 3 bases unmatched. CDR1 and CDR2 (germline): WSHSY, SAAADI. The CDR3 covers 14 residues. General study results and limits: Sampling used blood alone; tissue repertoires probably differ.

The naive CD8 fraction comprised CD45RO-negative cells positively selected for CCR7 and excluded terminally differentiated effector memory CD45RA+ cells. The study drew its donors from healthy HIV-negative adults without recent acute infections or vaccinations. Source material: naive CD8+ T cells sorted from blood. The TCR originated in a man aged 25-45 years in good health. The chain carries TRBV10-2 and TRBJ2-3; 10 bases line up with TRBD2. The CDR3 sequence: CASWTSGSTDTQYF. In nucleotides, the CDR3 is TGCGCCAGTTGGACTAGCGGTAGCACAGATACGCAGTATTTT.